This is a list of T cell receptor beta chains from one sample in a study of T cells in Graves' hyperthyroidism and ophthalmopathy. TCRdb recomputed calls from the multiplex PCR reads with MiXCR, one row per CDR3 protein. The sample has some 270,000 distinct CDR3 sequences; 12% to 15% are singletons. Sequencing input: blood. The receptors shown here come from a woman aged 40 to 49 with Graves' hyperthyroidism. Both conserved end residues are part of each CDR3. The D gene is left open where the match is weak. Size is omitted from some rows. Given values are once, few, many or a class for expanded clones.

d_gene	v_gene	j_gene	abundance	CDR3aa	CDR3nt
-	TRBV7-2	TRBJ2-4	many	CASSPTMLKNIQYF	TGTGCCAGCAGCCCGACTATGCTTAAAAACATTCAGTACTTC
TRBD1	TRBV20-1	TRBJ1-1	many	CSARVDRATEAFF	TGCAGTGCTAGAGTTGACAGGGCCACTGAAGCTTTCTTT
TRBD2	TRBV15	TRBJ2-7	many	CATSRSRREGVEQYF	TGTGCCACCAGCAGATCCCGAAGGGAGGGTGTTGAGCAGTACTTC
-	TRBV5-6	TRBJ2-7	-	CASSLGGRVKTYEQYF	TGTGCCAGCAGCTTGGGGGGGCGGGTGAAAACCTACGAGCAGTACTTC
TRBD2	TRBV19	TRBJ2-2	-	CASSKGLANTGELFF	TGTGCCAGTAGTAAGGGACTAGCCAACACCGGGGAGCTGTTTTTT
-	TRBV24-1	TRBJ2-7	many	CATSDPTKSFTYEQYF	TGTGCCACCAGTGACCCTACAAAATCTTTCACCTACGAGCAGTACTTC
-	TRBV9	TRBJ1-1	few	CASSGAVNTEAFF	TGTGCCAGCAGCGGGGCGGTTAACACTGAAGCTTTCTTT
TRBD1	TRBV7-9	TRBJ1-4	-	CASSSDRATNEKLFF	TGTGCCAGCAGCTCAGACAGGGCAACTAATGAAAAACTGTTTTTT
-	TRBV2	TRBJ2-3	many	CASIPQGRDTQYF	TGTGCCAGCATCCCTCAGGGAAGAGATACGCAGTATTTT
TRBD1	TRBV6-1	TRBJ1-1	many	CASSALDRGATEAFF	TGTGCCAGCAGTGCCCTAGACAGGGGGGCCACTGAAGCTTTCTTT
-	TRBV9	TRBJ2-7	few	CASSVDGGLVYEQYF	TGTGCCAGCAGCGTAGATGGGGGGCTCGTATACGAGCAGTACTTC
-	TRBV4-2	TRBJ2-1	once	CASSQDGTLRSEQFF	TGTGCCAGCAGCCAAGATGGGACGCTGCGGAGTGAGCAGTTCTTC
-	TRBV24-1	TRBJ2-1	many	CATQDSSYNEQFF	TGTGCCACCCAAGACTCCTCCTACAATGAGCAGTTCTTC
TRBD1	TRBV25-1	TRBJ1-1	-	CASSGQTGKVTEAFF	TGTGCCAGCAGTGGCCAGACAGGGAAGGTCACTGAAGCTTTCTTT
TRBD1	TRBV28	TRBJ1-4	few	CASSVIPGQLLFF	TGTGCCAGCAGTGTTATCCCGGGACAGTTACTGTTTTTT
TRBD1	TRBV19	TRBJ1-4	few	CATRTGTATNEKLFF	TGTGCCACCCGGACAGGGACTGCAACTAATGAAAAACTGTTTTTT
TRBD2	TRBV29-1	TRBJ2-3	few	CSAATSGTTDTQYF	TGCAGCGCCGCGACTAGCGGGACCACAGATACGCAGTATTTT